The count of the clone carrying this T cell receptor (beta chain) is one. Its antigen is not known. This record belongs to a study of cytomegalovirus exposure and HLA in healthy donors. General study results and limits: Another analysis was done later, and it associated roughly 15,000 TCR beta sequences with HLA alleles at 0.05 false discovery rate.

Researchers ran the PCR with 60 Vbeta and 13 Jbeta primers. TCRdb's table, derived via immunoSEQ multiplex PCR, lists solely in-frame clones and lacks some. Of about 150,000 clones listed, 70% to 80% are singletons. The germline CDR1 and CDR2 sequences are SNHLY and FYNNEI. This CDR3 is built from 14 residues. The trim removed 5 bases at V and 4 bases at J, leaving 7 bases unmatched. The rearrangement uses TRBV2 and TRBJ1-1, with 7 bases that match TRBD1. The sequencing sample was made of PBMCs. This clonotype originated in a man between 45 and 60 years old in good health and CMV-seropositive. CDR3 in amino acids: CASSWTGGATEAFF. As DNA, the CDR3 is TGTGCCAGCAGTTGGACAGGTGGGGCCACTGAAGCTTTCTTT.